This T cell receptor beta chain derives from a study of blood T cell repertoires in COVID-19. For the study at large: Collection of acute and convalescent COVID-19 samples took place in the United States, Italy and Spain. The analysed material was cDNA or gDNA that came from T cells, B-cell-depleted T cells, or PBMCs.

Germline CDR1 is SGHVS and CDR2 is FQNEAQ. V was shortened by 2 bases and J by 4 bases, with 14 bases between the two germline ends. This CDR3 is built from 15 residues. Participants spanned ages roughly 18 to 95 years and resided in roughly 22 US areas. Study processing details: Amplification of reference gene primers provided the estimated nucleated cell counts. Only in-frame clones appear in the TCRdb table, and some are missing; sequencing was by immunoSEQ multiplex PCR. Clone size and V and J calls were adopted from that table, with D and trimming inferred from the DNA. The sample has nearly 200,000 clones, 70% to 90% seen once.

The chain links TRBV7-8 to TRBJ1-2; D gene unclear. The sequenced sample consisted of PBMCs or T cells enriched from blood (not recorded which). This sequence was found in a woman between 18 and 29 years old who had recovered from COVID-19. The CDR3 nucleotides are TGTGCCAGCAGCTTATCAGGCCTTCGTGGCTATGGCTACACCTTC. The encoded protein is CASSLSGLRGYGYTF.